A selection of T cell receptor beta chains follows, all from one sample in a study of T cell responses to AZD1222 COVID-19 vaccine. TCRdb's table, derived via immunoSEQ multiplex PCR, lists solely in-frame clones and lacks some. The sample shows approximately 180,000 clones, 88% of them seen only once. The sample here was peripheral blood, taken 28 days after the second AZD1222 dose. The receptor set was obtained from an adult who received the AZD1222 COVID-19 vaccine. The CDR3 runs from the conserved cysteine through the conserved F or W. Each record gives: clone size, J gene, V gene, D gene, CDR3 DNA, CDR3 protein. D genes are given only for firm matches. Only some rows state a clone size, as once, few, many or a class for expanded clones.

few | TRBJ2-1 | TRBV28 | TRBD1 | TGTGCCAGCAGTTCGAACAGGGGTTCCTACAATGAGCAGTTCTTC | CASSSNRGSYNEQFF
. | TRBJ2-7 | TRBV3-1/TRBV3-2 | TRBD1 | TGTGCCAGCAGCCAATCGGGACAGGGTAAAGTTAAGCAGTACTTC | CASSQSGQGKVKQYF
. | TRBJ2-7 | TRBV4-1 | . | TGCGCCAGCAGCCAAGAGGTCAGTTCTTCCTACGAGCAGTACTTC | CASSQEVSSSYEQYF
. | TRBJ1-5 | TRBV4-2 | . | TGTGCCAGCAGCCAACCGGGTCGCAATCAGCCCCAGCATTTT | CASSQPGRNQPQHF
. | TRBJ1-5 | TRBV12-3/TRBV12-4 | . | TGTGCCAGCAGTCCCACAGCCGCGCAGCCCCAGCATTTT | CASSPTAAQPQHF
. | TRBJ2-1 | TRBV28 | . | TGTGCCAGCAGTTTATTACGCAATGAGCAGTTCTTC | CASSLLRNEQFF
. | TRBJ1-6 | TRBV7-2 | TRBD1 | TGTGCCAGCAGCCCAAACCCGACAGGGGGAATTTCACCCCTCCACTTT | CASSPNPTGGISPLHF
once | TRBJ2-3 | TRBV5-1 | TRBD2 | TGCGCCAGCAGCTTGGGAGCGGGAGGGCGCACAGATACGCAGTATTTT | CASSLGAGGRTDTQYF
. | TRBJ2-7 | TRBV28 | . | TGTGCCAGTAACGGACAGCCCTTCTACGAGCAGTACTTC | CASNGQPFYEQYF
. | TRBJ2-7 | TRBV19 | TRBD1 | TGTGCCAGTAGTATCTCCGGACAGGGAGCCGAGCAGTACTTC | CASSISGQGAEQYF
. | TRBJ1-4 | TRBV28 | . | TGTGCCAGCAGTTCGGGACCTGAGGGTGAAAAACTGTTTTTT | CASSSGPEGEKLFF
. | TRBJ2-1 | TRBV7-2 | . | TGTGCCAGCAGCGTTGGGGTTACTCCCAATGAGCAGTTCTTC | CASSVGVTPNEQFF
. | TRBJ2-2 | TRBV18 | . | TGTGCCAGCTCACCGGCGCCACGAGGCACCGGGGAGCTGTTTTTT | CASSPAPRGTGELFF
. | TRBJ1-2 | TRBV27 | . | TGTGCCAGCAGTTTATCAGGTGAATATGGCTACACCTTC | CASSLSGEYGYTF
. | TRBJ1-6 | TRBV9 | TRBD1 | TGTGCCAGCAGCGAAGCGACAGGGGCAAATTCACCCCTCCACTTT | CASSEATGANSPLHF
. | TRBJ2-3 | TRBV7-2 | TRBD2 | TGTGCCAGCAGCTTGCGACTAGCGGGCAGCACAGATACGCAGTATTTT | CASSLRLAGSTDTQYF
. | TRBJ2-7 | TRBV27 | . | TGTGCCAGCAGTCCAAAGTCAGGGGCAACTACCTACGAGCAGTACTTC | CASSPKSGATTYEQYF
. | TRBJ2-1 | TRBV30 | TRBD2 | TGTGCCTGGGGGACTAGCGGGGGGTTAGATGAGCAGTTCTTC | CAWGTSGGLDEQFF
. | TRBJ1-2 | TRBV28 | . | TGTGCCACGACTGGCGGTTCGGGTGGCTACACCTTC | CATTGGSGGYTF
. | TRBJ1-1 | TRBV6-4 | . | TGTGCCAGCCGGGGGTCCCACATGAACACTGAAGCTTTCTTT | CASRGSHMNTEAFF
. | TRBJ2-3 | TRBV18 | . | TGTGCCAGCTCACCACCGGGCATCGCAGATACGCAGTATTTT | CASSPPGIADTQYF
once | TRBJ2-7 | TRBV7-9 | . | TGTGCCAGCAGCTTGGCTAGTGCTGGTGAGCAGTACTTC | CASSLASAGEQYF
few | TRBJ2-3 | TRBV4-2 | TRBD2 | TGTGCCAGCAGCCCGGGACTAGCGGGAGGTTCTGTCACAGATACGCAGTATTTT | CASSPGLAGGSVTDTQYF
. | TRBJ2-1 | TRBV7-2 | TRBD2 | TGTGCCAGCAGGCTCTTCGGACTAGCCGGTTACAATGAGCAGTTCTTC | CASRLFGLAGYNEQFF
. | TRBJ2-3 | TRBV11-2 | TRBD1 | TGTGCCAGCAGCTTAGTGTCGGGGGTGCAGGGGGCGTCGACAGATACGCAGTATTTT | CASSLVSGVQGASTDTQYF
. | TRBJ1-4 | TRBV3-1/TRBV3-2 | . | TGTGCCAGCAGCCAGAGGGGGACGGATGAAAAACTGTTTTTT | CASSQRGTDEKLFF
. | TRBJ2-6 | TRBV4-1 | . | TGCGCCAGCAGCGGCCGAGGTTCTGGGGCCAACGTCCTGACTTTC | CASSGRGSGANVLTF
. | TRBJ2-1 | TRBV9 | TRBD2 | TGTGCCAGCAGCGCGGGACTAGCGGGGAACAATGAGCAGTTCTTC | CASSAGLAGNNEQFF
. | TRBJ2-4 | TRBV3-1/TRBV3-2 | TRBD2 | TGTGCCAGCAGCCAAACGATGGCGGGAGGGCCGGTATACTTC | CASSQTMAGGPVYF
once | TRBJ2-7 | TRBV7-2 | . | TGTGCCAGCAGCTTAGGAACGGGCCTCTCCTACGAGCAGTACTTC | CASSLGTGLSYEQYF
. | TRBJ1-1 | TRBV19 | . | TGTGCCACCAGGGGTCCCCCCAACACTGAAGCTTTCTTT | CATRGPPNTEAFF
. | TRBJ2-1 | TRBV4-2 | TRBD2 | TGTGCCAGCAGCCAAGTTTCTAGCGGGATATACAATGAGCAGTTCTTC | CASSQVSSGIYNEQFF
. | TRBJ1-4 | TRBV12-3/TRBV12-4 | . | TGTGCCAGCGACGGAGGTAGCGGTGAAAAACTGTTTTTT | CASDGGSGEKLFF
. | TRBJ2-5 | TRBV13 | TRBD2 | TGTGCCAGCAGCTCAGCCCCGCGGGAGGAAGGTGAGACCCAGTACTTC | CASSSAPREEGETQYF
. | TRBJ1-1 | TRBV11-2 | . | TGTGCCAGCAGCTTAGGTTTAGGAGCTACTGAAGCTTTCTTT | CASSLGLGATEAFF
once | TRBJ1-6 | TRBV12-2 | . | TGTGCAAGTCGCTTAGAACCAGGGGGCATGGATAATTCACCCCTCCACTTT | CASRLEPGGMDNSPLHF
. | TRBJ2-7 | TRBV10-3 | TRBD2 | TGTGCCATCAACGGGAGGCAGAACGAGCAGTACTTC | CAINGRQNEQYF
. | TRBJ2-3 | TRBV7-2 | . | TGTGCCAGCAGTTCCATAGGACAGTTTAACACAGATACGCAGTATTTT | CASSSIGQFNTDTQYF
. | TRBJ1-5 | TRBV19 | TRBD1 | TGTGCCAGTAGTACGACCGGGACAGGGAACGTGCGAGGTCAGCCCCAGCATTTT | CASSTTGTGNVRGQPQHF
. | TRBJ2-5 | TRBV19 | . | TGTGCCAGCAGAAGTCCAGGGAACCAAGAGACCCAGTACTTC | CASRSPGNQETQYF
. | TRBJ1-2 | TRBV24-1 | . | TGTGCCACCAGGCCCGGGGGGCCCCTCGACTATGGCTACACCTTC | CATRPGGPLDYGYTF
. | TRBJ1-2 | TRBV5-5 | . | TGTGCCAGCAGCTTGGAACGTAACTATGGCTACACCTTC | CASSLERNYGYTF
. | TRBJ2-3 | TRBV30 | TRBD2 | TGTGCCCGCTCTCTAATAGCGGGAGTGTCTACAGATACGCAGTATTTT | CARSLIAGVSTDTQYF
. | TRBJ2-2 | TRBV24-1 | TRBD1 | TGTGCCACCAGTGGTCCCGACAGGGGTGGCACCGGGGAGCTGTTTTTT | CATSGPDRGGTGELFF
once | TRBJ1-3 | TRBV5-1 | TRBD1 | TGCGCCAGCAGCTTGGAGGTACAGGGGCAACTCTCTGGAAACACCATATATTTT | CASSLEVQGQLSGNTIYF
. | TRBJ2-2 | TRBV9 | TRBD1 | TGTGCCAGCAGCGTCTCACCCCCGGGACAGGGCGGTCCCGGGGAGCTGTTTTTT | CASSVSPPGQGGPGELFF
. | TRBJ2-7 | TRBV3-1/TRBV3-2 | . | TGTGCCAGCAGCCAAACTTTTGAGTACGAGCAGTACTTC | CASSQTFEYEQYF
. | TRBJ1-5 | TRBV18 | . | TGTGCCAGCTCACCAATGCGGGGAGGAGGCAATCAGCCCCAGCATTTT | CASSPMRGGGNQPQHF
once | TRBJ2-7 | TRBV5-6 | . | TGTGCCAGCAGCTTTAAGGCCTTTCGGGGCGAGCAGTACTTC | CASSFKAFRGEQYF
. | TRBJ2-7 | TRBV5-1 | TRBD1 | TGCGCCAGCAGCCCGCGGTGGGACAGGGCAAGATCCTACGAGCAGTACTTC | CASSPRWDRARSYEQYF
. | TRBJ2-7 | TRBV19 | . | TGTGCCAGTAGCGGGCGTCGGGAGCAGTACTTC | CASSGRREQYF